A selection of T cell receptor beta chains follows, all from one sample in a study of blood T cells in healthy people across ages. TCRdb recomputed calls from the 5' RACE reads with MiXCR, one row per CDR3 protein. The repertoire consists of hundreds of thousands of distinct CDR3 sequences, with roughly 50% occurring once and the leading ten covering approximately 21%. The sequenced sample was blood. The source of these receptors is a man between 25 and 39 years old in good health. The CDR3 runs from the conserved cysteine through the conserved F or W. A D gene is named only where the DNA matches it firmly. Part of the rows lack a size; the others show once, few, many or a class for expanded clones.

v_gene	abundance	len	d_gene	j_gene	CDR3aa	CDR3nt
TRBV20-1	.	15	TRBD1	TRBJ1-6	CSAKAGTGAGSPLHF	TGCAGTGCTAAAGCCGGGACAGGGGCTGGTTCACCCCTCCACTTT
TRBV6-1	.	14	.	TRBJ1-5	CASRGELGAQPQHF	TGTGCCAGCCGGGGGGAGCTGGGGGCTCAGCCCCAGCATTTT
TRBV7-9	.	15	TRBD1	TRBJ1-2	CASSRLDREAYGYTF	TGTGCCAGCAGCCGATTGGACAGGGAAGCTTATGGCTACACCTTC
TRBV6-2/TRBV6-3	.	13	.	TRBJ2-4	CATERAGGDIQYF	TGTGCCACCGAGAGGGCCGGTGGAGACATTCAGTACTTC
TRBV6-1	few	14	.	TRBJ1-2	CASSSGWRDYGYTF	TGTGCCAGCAGCTCCGGGTGGAGGGACTATGGCTACACCTTC
TRBV20-1	.	14	.	TRBJ1-2	CSARQAALNYGYTF	TGCAGTGCTAGACAGGCGGCACTAAACTATGGCTACACCTTC
TRBV12-3/TRBV12-4	.	14	.	TRBJ2-1	CASSLQDQANEQLF	TGTGCCAGCAGCTTACAGGACCAGGCCAATGAGCAGTTATTC
TRBV7-2	.	17	TRBD2	TRBJ2-1	CASSLRLAGSSYNEQFF	TGTGCCAGCAGCCTTCGACTAGCGGGCAGCTCCTACAATGAGCAGTTCTTC
TRBV7-2	.	12	.	TRBJ2-2	CASSHNTGELFF	TGTGCCAGCAGTCACAACACCGGGGAGCTGTTTTTT
TRBV7-2	.	14	.	TRBJ2-3	CASSLGHGIDTQYF	TGTGCCAGCAGCTTAGGCCACGGGATTGATACGCAGTATTTT
TRBV7-9	.	16	.	TRBJ1-2	CASSPETGTGKYGYTF	TGTGCCAGCAGCCCTGAGACAGGAACAGGGAAATATGGCTACACCTTC